This T cell receptor beta chain is from a study of T cells after somatic rescue of genetic block. CDR1 SGHAT and CDR2 FQNNGV come from the germline V gene. V was pared by 1 base and J by 2 bases, with 13 bases between. CDR3 length equals 16 residues. Clones were sequenced by immunoSEQ multiplex PCR, and TCRdb holds only the in-frame ones, with some missing. The table includes about 88,000 clones, just under 90% detected once. The genes are TRBV11-2 and TRBJ2-3, with D possibly TRBD2 on 6 matching bases. The sequence came from a woman aged 18-30 years. The sample taken for sequencing was peripheral blood mononuclear cells (PBMCs). DNA of the CDR3: TGTGCCAGCAGCTTAGTGGGTAGCGGTAACACAGATACGCAGTATTTT. Translation: CASSLVGSGNTDTQYF.